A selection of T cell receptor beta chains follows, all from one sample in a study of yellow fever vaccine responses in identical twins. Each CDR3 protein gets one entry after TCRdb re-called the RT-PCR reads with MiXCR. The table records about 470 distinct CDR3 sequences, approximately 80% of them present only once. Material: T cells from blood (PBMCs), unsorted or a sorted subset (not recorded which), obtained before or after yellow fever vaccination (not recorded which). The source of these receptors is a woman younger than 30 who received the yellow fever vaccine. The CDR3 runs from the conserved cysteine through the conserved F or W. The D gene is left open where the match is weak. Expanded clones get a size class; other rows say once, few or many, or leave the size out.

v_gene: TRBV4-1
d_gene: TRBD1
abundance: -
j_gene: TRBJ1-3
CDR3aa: CASSQVGTAGNTIYF
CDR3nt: TGCGCCAGCAGCCAAGTAGGGACAGCTGGAAACACCATATATTTT

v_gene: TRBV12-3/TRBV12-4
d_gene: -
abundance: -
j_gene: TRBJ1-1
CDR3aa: CASSSAGWGYTEAFF
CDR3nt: TGTGCCAGCAGTTCCGCAGGGTGGGGGTACACTGAAGCTTTCTTT

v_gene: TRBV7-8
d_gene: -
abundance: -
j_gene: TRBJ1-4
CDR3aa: CASSLARELFF
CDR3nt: TGTGCCAGCAGCTTAGCCCGCGAACTGTTTTTT

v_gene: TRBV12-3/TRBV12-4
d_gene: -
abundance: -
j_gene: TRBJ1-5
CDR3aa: CASSFERNQPQHF
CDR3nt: TGTGCCAGCAGTTTCGAAAGGAATCAGCCCCAGCATTTT

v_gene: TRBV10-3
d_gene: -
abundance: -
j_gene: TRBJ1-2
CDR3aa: CAISFGYGYTF
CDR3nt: TGTGCCATCTCATTCGGCTATGGCTACACCTTC

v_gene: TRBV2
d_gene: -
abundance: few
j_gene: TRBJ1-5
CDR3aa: CASSEGRSNQPQHF
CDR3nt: TGTGCCAGCAGTGAGGGACGCAGCAATCAGCCCCAGCATTTT

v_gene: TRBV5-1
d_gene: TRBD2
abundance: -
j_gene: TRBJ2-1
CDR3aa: CASSLVLGREESYNEQFF
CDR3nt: TGCGCCAGCAGCTTGGTGTTGGGGCGGGAGGAAAGCTACAATGAGCAGTTCTTC

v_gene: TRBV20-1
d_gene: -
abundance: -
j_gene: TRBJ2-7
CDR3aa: CSALILGEQYF
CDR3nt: TGCAGTGCCCTAATTCTTGGCGAGCAGTACTTC

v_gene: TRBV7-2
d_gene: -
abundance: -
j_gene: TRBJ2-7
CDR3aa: CASSLKTGEQYF
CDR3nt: TGTGCCAGCAGCTTAAAGACGGGCGAGCAGTACTTC

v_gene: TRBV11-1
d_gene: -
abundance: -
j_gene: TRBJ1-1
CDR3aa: CASSLWANTEAFF
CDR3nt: TGTGCCAGCAGCTTATGGGCGAACACTGAAGCTTTCTTT

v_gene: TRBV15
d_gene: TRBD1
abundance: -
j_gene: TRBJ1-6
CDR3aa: CATSRAGTERSPLHF
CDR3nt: TGTGCCACCAGCCGAGCTGGGACAGAAAGATCACCCCTCCACTTT

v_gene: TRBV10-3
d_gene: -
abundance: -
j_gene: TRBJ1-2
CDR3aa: CAISERGATGYTF
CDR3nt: TGTGCCATCAGTGAGCGGGGGGCGACTGGCTACACCTTC

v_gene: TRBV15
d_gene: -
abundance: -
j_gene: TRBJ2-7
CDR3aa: CATSRDRTHAYEQYF
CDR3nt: TGTGCCACCAGCAGAGATCGGACACATGCCTACGAGCAGTACTTC

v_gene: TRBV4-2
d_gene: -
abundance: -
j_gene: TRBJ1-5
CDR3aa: CASSQGSLLQPQHF
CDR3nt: TGTGCCAGCAGCCAGGGCAGCCTACTTCAGCCCCAGCATTTT

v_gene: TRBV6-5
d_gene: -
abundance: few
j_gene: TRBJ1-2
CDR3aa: CASSYSRPTGINYGYTF
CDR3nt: TGTGCCAGCAGTTACTCGAGGCCAACAGGGATAAACTATGGCTACACCTTC

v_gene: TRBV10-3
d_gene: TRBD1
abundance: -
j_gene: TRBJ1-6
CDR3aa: CAISVEGQGDGSPLHF
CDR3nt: TGTGCCATCAGTGTAGAAGGACAGGGTGATGGGTCTCCCCTCCACTTT

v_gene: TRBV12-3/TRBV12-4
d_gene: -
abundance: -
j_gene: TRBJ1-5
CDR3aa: CASSLAHGVGEPQHF
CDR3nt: TGTGCCAGCAGTTTAGCGCACGGGGTAGGAGAGCCCCAGCATTTT

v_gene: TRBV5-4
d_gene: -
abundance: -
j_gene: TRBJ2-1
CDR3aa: CASSLGGGAYNEQFF
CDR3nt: TGTGCCAGCAGCTTGGGGGGGGGCGCATACAATGAGCAGTTCTTC

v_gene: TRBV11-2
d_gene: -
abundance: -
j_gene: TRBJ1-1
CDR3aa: CASSLRDNTEAFF
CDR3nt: TGTGCCAGCAGCTTGAGGGATAACACTGAAGCTTTCTTT

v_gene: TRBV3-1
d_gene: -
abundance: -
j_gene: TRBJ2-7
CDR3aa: CASSPTGFEQYF
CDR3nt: TGTGCCAGCAGCCCGACAGGATTCGAGCAGTACTTC

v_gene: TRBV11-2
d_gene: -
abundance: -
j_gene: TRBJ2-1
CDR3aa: CASSPSPGTTYNEQFF
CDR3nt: TGTGCCAGCAGCCCCAGCCCGGGGACGACATACAATGAGCAGTTCTTC

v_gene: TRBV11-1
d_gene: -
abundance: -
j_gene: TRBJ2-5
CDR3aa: CASSLGRGGETQYF
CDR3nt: TGTGCCAGCAGCCTCGGACGGGGCGGCGAGACCCAGTACTTC

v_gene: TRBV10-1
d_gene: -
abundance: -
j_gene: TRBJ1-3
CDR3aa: CASSDSDGRGNTIYF
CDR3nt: TGCGCCAGCAGTGACTCGGACGGACGTGGAAACACCATATATTTT

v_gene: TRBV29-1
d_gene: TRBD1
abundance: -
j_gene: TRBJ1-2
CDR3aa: CSDRTGTGYTF
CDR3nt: TGCAGCGACCGGACAGGGACCGGCTACACCTTC

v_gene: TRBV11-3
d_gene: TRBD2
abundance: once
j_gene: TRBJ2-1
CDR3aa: CASSFVISGRAGNEQFF
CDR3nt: TGTGCCAGCAGCTTCGTCATCAGCGGGAGGGCCGGTAATGAGCAGTTCTTC

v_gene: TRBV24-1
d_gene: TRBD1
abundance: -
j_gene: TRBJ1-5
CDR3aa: CATSDRTGNQPQHF
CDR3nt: TGTGCCACCAGTGATCGGACAGGAAATCAGCCCCAGCATTTT

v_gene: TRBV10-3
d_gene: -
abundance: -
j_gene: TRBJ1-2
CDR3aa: CAISPAGSTYGYTF
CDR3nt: TGTGCCATTAGCCCCGCAGGGTCCACCTATGGCTACACCTTC

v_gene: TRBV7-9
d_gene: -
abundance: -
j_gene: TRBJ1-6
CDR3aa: CASSLFGSSYNSPLHF
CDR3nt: TGTGCCAGCAGCTTATTCGGGAGCTCCTATAATTCACCCCTCCACTTT

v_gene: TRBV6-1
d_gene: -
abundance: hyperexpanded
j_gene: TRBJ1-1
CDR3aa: CASSREENTEAFF
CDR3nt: TGTGCCAGCAGCCGAGAGGAGAACACTGAAGCTTTCTTT

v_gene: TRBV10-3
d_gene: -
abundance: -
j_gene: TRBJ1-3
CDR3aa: CAISPAGLISGNTIYF
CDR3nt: TGTGCCATCAGCCCGGCAGGACTAATCTCTGGAAACACCATATATTTT

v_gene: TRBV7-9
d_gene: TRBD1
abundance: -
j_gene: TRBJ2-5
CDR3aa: CASSSGQGPQETQYF
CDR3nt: TGTGCCAGCAGCTCCGGACAGGGACCCCAAGAGACCCAGTACTTC

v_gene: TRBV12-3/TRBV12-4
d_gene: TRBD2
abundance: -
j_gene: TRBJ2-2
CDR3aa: CASRRFGTSGNTGELFF
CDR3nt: TGTGCCAGCAGGCGATTTGGGACTAGCGGAAACACCGGGGAGCTGTTTTTT

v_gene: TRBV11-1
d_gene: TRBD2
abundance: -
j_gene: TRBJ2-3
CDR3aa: CASSTSGSTDTQYF
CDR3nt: TGTGCCAGCTCGACTAGCGGATCCACAGATACGCAGTATTTT

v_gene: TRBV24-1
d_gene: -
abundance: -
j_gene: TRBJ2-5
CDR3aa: CATSSVLTQQETQYF
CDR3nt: TGTGCCACCAGTTCCGTACTAACCCAACAAGAGACCCAGTACTTC

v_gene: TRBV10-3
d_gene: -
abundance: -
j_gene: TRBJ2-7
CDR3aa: CATQTRWDYEQYF
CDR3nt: TGTGCCACCCAGACGCGATGGGACTACGAGCAGTACTTC

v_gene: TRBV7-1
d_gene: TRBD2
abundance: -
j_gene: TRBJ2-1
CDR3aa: CASSSKGSGGHNEQFF
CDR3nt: TGTGCCAGCAGCTCCAAGGGTAGCGGGGGACACAATGAGCAGTTCTTC

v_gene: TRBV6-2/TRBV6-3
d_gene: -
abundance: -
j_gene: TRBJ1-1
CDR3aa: CASSYGQNTEAFF
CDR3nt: TGTGCCAGCAGTTACGGGCAGAACACTGAAGCTTTCTTT

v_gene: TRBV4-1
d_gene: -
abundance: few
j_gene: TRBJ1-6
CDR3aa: CASSQGGMAVNSPLHF
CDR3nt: TGCGCCAGCAGCCAGGGGGGGATGGCTGTTAATTCACCCCTCCACTTT

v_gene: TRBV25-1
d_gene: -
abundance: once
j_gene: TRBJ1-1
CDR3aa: CASSRGGEMEAFF
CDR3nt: TGTGCCAGCTCTCGTGGGGGCGAAATGGAAGCTTTCTTT

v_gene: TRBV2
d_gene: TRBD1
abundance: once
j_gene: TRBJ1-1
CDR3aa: CASSPNRGGTEAFF
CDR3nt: TGTGCCAGCAGCCCAAACAGGGGCGGCACTGAAGCTTTCTTT